These 4 T cell receptor beta chains were sequenced from one sample in a study of shared clonotypes between healthy human individuals. Sequenced by immunoSEQ multiplex PCR; TCRdb stores in-frame clones only, minus some. The sample shows over a million clones, more than 60% of them seen only once. The specimen was memory CD4+ T cells sorted from blood. As to subset: CD45RA-negative fraction. The receptor source for this set is a man between 18 and 35 years old in good health.

V is TRBV7-9 and J is TRBJ1-2; unclear D gene. Between the trimmed V and J ends, which lost 3 bases and 1 base, there was a span of 9 bases. From germline, CDR1 is SEHNR and CDR2 FQNEAQ (reference sequence). This CDR3 contains 14 residues. CDR3 nucleotides: TGTGCCAGCAGCTTTGGAGGGAGTAACTATGGCTACACCTTC. Its translation is CASSFGGSNYGYTF. The entire variable domain, with the rest obtained from reference TRBV7-9 and TRBJ1-2, is as follows: DTGVSQNPRHKITKRGQNVTFRCDPISEHNRLYWYRQTLGQGPEFLTYFQNEAQLEKSRLLSDRFSAERPKGSFSTLEIQRTEQGDSAMYLCASSFGGSNYGYTFGSGTRLTVV.

CDR3 nucleotides: TGCAGCGTTGGGCAGGGGGCGCTGGATAATGGCTACACCTTC. This encodes CSVGQGALDNGYTF. The chain links TRBV29-1 to TRBJ1-2; TRBD1 matches at 8 bases. V was clipped by 4 bases and J by 6 bases; unmatched bases: 10. CDR3 length equals 14 residues. CDR1 and CDR2 (germline): SQVTM, ANQGSEA.

Only a few counts were recorded for this clone. The V and J genes are TRBV11-2 and TRBJ2-1, with TRBD2 matching 13 bases. Trimming cost V 8 bases and J 7 bases; bases outside gene matches: 8. Germline V lookup: CDR1 SGHAT, CDR2 FQNNGV. This CDR3 is 15 amino acids long. The CDR3 spells CASVLGTSGTNEQFF. The CDR3, as DNA: TGTGCCAGCGTCCTAGGGACTAGCGGGACTAATGAGCAGTTCTTC.

This clone occurred a few times. Within the sample, other DNA sequences also encode this same CDR3. The V gene is TRBV7-2, the J gene TRBJ1-2, with a tentative D call TRBD1 (5 bases). Germline values: CDR1 SGHTA, CDR2 FQGNSA. Trimming pared 5 bases from V and 7 bases from J, leaving 14 bases between. The CDR3 spans 13 residues. The chain's CDR3 is CASSPGEGFGYTF. The CDR3 DNA reads TGTGCCAGCAGCCCGGGGGAGGGATTTGGCTACACCTTC.